The text below deals with one T cell receptor (beta chain). No cognate antigen has been identified for it. Qualities for individual bases were not recorded, and no much larger clone is one base off. The CDR3 covers 14 residues, taking in both the cysteine and the phenylalanine. Only the CDR3 portion is preserved as DNA: 42 bases, with reading frame beginning at the first base. Trimming takes 2 bases from V and 9 bases from J, and the germline ends sit 14 bases apart. Reading the germline V gene gives CDR1 MNHNS and CDR2 SASEGT. Patients with a history of autoimmune disease or receiving systemic immunosuppression were excluded from the trial. Peripheral blood for TCR sequencing was collected from all dose cohorts at baseline, on cycle 4 day 1, and on cycle 7 day 1. Samples were obtained from an open-label, multicenter, first-in-human phase I dose-escalation trial of ivuxolimab. Adults with locally advanced or metastatic head and neck squamous cell, hepatocellular, melanoma or renal cell carcinoma were enrolled in the trial. Before TCR sequencing, CD4+ T cells and CD8+ T cells were sorted from peripheral blood as separate populations.

This record belongs to a study of OX40 agonist ivuxolimab in advanced cancers. Background for the entire study: Ivuxolimab was an agonistic, fully human IgG2 monoclonal antibody directed against OX40 (CD134), a costimulatory receptor. Partial responses occurred in three dose-escalation patients, of whom one had hepatocellular carcinoma and two had cutaneous melanoma. Of the approximately 50 patients in dose escalation, about 19 had hepatocellular carcinoma, approximately 15 had melanoma, 9 had renal cell carcinoma and 9 had head and neck cancer. The monotherapy dose-escalation portion (N of about 52 patients) of the phase I ivuxolimab trial is reported in the paper. Intravenous ivuxolimab was administered to patients every 2 weeks at six dose levels: 0.01, 0.1, 0.3, 1.5, 3 and 10 mg/kg. In the dose-escalation cohort, around four fifths of patients were male, and the mean age was 60 years with a range of roughly 20 to 79. Patients were allowed to have had prior anti-PD-1, anti-PD-L1 or anti-CTLA-4 therapy, and 40% of the dose-escalation patients had been treated with checkpoint inhibitors. Peripheral TCRbeta sequencing aimed to test whether ivuxolimab altered TCR sequence diversity and caused clonal T-cell expansion. The study at large found these results: At doses of 0.1 to 3.0 mg/kg, clonal expansion of both CD4+ and CD8+ blood T cells was observed from baseline to week 6. The antigen specificity of the peripheral T cells that underwent clonal expansion was not determined. In the 0.1-3.0 mg/kg groups, partial responders had among the lowest normalized peripheral clonal expansion, particularly in CD8+ T cells. Low levels of normalized T-cell clonal expansion were also shown by some nonresponding patients. After ivuxolimab, expanded clones were on average more numerous among CD8+ T cells than among CD4+ T cells.

Genomic DNA was isolated from the sorted cells so that the TCRbeta CDR3 region could be sequenced. TCRbeta CDR3 regions were sequenced using the immunoSEQ Assay. Drawn from immuneACCESS, this table holds only the in-frame rearrangements with V and J called that TCRdb kept. Clones are partly lost; checked studies trace under half to an unresolved V gene and leave the rest unexplained. This sample holds around 62,000 clones; around 83% were observed only once. In total, the top ten clones hold 2.4% of the sample. This specimen was CD4+ or CD8+ T cells sorted from blood, taken in a trial of the OX40 agonist ivuxolimab. The sequence links TRBV6-1 to TRBJ1-3; a weak D assignment points to TRBD1 (5 bases agree). The sequence was collected from an adult with an advanced solid tumor such as melanoma, head and neck, liver or kidney cancer. The base sequence is TGTGCCAGCAGTGAAAACCGTAGAGGGGTCACCATATATTTT. Its protein product is CASSENRRGVTIYF.